This T cell receptor (beta chain) was sequenced in a study of T cell repertoires in ileal Crohn's disease. Study conclusions and caveats: Compared with CD4 T cells, sorted CD8 cells carried more expanded clones. Clonality above 26.8% at surgery always came with endoscopic recurrence.

Germline V gene data show CDR1 as SNHLY and CDR2 as FYNNEI. The CDR3 has 14 amino acids. With 6 bases clipped from V and 6 bases from J, the junction kept 7 bases outside the gene matches. TCRdb's table, derived via immunoSEQ multiplex PCR, lists solely in-frame clones and lacks some. The top ten hold 5% to 5.5% of the sample, which has around 17,000 clones, 72% seen once. Patients were adults with ileal or ileocolonic Crohn's disease needing resection. A remark on this clone: The target antigen is unknown.

Sequenced: ileal tissue. The rearrangement joins TRBV2 to TRBJ2-1; TRBD2 agrees at 8 bases. The receptor was isolated from an adult with Crohn's disease. In DNA form, the CDR3 reads TGTGCCAGCAGCGGGGAAGCGGGGGCCAATGAGCAGTTCTTC. Its protein is CASSGEAGANEQFF. The variable domain in full, with the rest retrieved from reference TRBV2 and TRBJ2-1, is EPEVTQTPSHQVTQMGQEVILRCVPISNHLYFYWYRQILGQKVEFLVSFYNNEISEKSEIFDDQFSVERPDGSNFTLKIRSTKLEDSAMYFCASSGEAGANEQFFGPGTRLTVL.